This passage covers 21 T cell receptor beta chains from one sample sequenced in a study of blood T cell repertoires in COVID-19. TCRdb's table, derived via immunoSEQ multiplex PCR, lists solely in-frame clones and lacks some. This repertoire shows roughly 400,000 clones, 85% to 90% found once; its top ten account for approximately 9.3%. Input material: PBMCs or T cells enriched from blood (not recorded which). These receptors were collected from a woman aged 45-65 years who had recovered from COVID-19.

In its sample, this clone was seen once. V usage is TRBV25-1 and J usage is TRBJ1-2; TRBD1 agrees at 7 bases. From germline, CDR1 is MGHDK and CDR2 SYGVNS. V lost 9 bases and J lost 5; bases outside the gene matches: 6. The CDR3 is 12 residues long. CDR3 residues: CASQVGQYGYTF. The CDR3 DNA reads TGTGCCAGTCAAGTGGGACAGTATGGCTACACCTTC.

This clone was seen only a few times. The chain is built from TRBV28 and TRBJ1-5; 9 nucleotides match TRBD1. With 6 bases clipped from V and 8 bases from J, the junction kept 11 bases outside the gene matches. This CDR3 contains 15 residues. The germline V gene has CDR1 MDHEN and CDR2 SYDVKM. This chain's CDR3 is CASSRSRDRAEPQHF. In DNA, the CDR3 is TGTGCCAGCAGCCGATCAAGGGACAGGGCGGAGCCCCAGCATTTT.

The V gene is TRBV2, the J gene TRBJ2-2; 8 positions agree with TRBD1. Germline V lookup: CDR1 SNHLY, CDR2 FYNNEI. The CDR3 sequence is 15 residues long. Trimming at V came to 7 bases and at J to 6 bases, leaving 10 bases not matched to a gene. CDR3 DNA: TGTGCCAGCACACCGGACAGGGTTTTCTCCGGGGAGCTGTTTTTT. Amino acid sequence: CASTPDRVFSGELFF. Full variable domain (rest looked up from reference TRBV2 and TRBJ2-2): EPEVTQTPSHQVTQMGQEVILRCVPISNHLYFYWYRQILGQKVEFLVSFYNNEISEKSEIFDDQFSVERPDGSNFTLKIRSTKLEDSAMYFCASTPDRVFSGELFFGEGSRLTVL.

The J gene is TRBJ1-1, the V gene TRBV9, with 8 bases fitting TRBD1. The CDR3 spans 14 residues. V gave up 4 bases and J gave up 8 bases; unmatched junction bases: 10. Germline CDR1 reads SGDLS; CDR2 reads YYNGEE. CDR3 in amino acids: CASSIDRGPREAFF. DNA of the CDR3: TGTGCCAGCAGCATCGACAGGGGACCAAGGGAAGCTTTCTTT.

The chain uses TRBV4-1 and TRBJ2-3; TRBD2 matches 10 bases. Losses at the gene ends were 0 bases for V and 4 bases for J; bases not matched to a gene: 10. The length of the CDR3 is 18 residues. CDR1 is MGHRA and CDR2 is YSYEKL in the germline V gene. For the CDR3, the DNA is TGCGCCAGCAGCCAAGATCACTTCGGACTAGCGGAGGCAGATACGCAGTATTTT. Its protein is CASSQDHFGLAEADTQYF.

V is TRBV19 and J is TRBJ2-7, with D possibly being TRBD1 (7 bases). This CDR3 is built from 16 residues. V was cut by 1 base and J by 3 bases, with 16 bases left in between. The germline V gene encodes CDR1 LNHDA and CDR2 SQIVND (reference sequence). The chain's CDR3 is CASSIGYGGGYYEQYF. For the CDR3, the DNA is TGTGCCAGTAGTATAGGGTACGGAGGGGGCTACTACGAGCAGTACTTC.

The rearrangement uses TRBV18 and TRBJ1-1, with D hard to call. V lost 2 bases, J lost 4 bases, and 11 bases lay in between. Germline CDR1 KGHSH, CDR2 LQKENI. The CDR3 covers 14 residues. CDR3 loop: CASSPGRMGTEAFF. The CDR3 nucleotides are TGTGCCAGCTCACCAGGGAGAATGGGCACTGAAGCTTTCTTT.

V gene TRBV19 combines with J gene TRBJ1-3; no definite D call. Looked up from germline, CDR1 is LNHDA and CDR2 is SQIVND (reference sequence). The CDR3 loop spans 11 amino acids. The CDR3 DNA sequence: TGTGCTACAAGTTTCGGAAACACCATATATTTT. The encoded protein is CATSFGNTIYF.

The chain links TRBV30 to TRBJ2-3; 7 bases are a match to TRBD2. CDR1 and CDR2 from the germline V gene are GTSNPN and SVGIG (reference sequence). The junction had 7 bases not matched to a gene; V was cut back by 4 bases and J by 3 bases. CDR3 size: 14 residues. CDR3 sequence: CAWTRLARTDTQYF. The CDR3, as DNA: TGTGCCTGGACCCGACTAGCTCGAACAGATACGCAGTATTTT.

The genes are TRBV3-1 (or the pseudogene TRBV3-2) and TRBJ2-2, with a tentative D call TRBD1 (5 bases). Germline CDR1 LGHDT, CDR2 YNNKEL (reference sequence). The CDR3 loop spans 15 amino acids. The V end was cut by 0 bases, the J end by 3 bases, with 8 bases between. CDR3 DNA sequence: TGTGCCAGCAGCCAAGATCGCAGGGACACCGGGGAGCTGTTTTTT. This translates into CASSQDRRDTGELFF.

The chain recombines TRBV3-1 (or the pseudogene TRBV3-2) with TRBJ2-2; D perhaps matches TRBD1 (6 bases). Germline values: CDR1 LGHDT, CDR2 YNNKEL (reference sequence). Trimming took off 0 bases at V and 0 bases at J, with 11 bases between the two ends. CDR3 length: 17 residues. DNA for the CDR3: TGTGCCAGCAGCCAAGATCTAGGACAGACGAACACCGGGGAGCTGTTTTTT. This codes for CASSQDLGQTNTGELFF.

In nucleotides, the CDR3 is TGTGCCAGCAGCTTAGCCAGGGCGAACACTGAAGCTTTCTTT. Its translation: CASSLARANTEAFF. The chain combines TRBV7-2 with TRBJ1-1, with a possible D match to TRBD1 (5 bases). The germline CDR1 and CDR2 sequences are SGHTA and FQGNSA. With 0 bases removed from V and 1 base from J, the gap between germline ends came to 6 bases. The CDR3 sequence is 14 residues long.

The chain uses TRBV6-5 and TRBJ1-6; TRBD1 matches 7 bases. Germline V gene data show CDR1 as MNHEY and CDR2 as SVGAGI. Trimming at V came to 2 bases and at J to 9 bases, leaving 7 bases not matched to a gene. This CDR3 is 15 amino acids long. CDR3: CASSYGDRASSPLHF. Written as DNA, the CDR3 is TGTGCCAGCAGTTACGGTGACAGGGCAAGTTCACCCCTCCACTTT.

The rearrangement uses TRBV29-1 and TRBJ1-5, with 7 bases that match TRBD1. The CDR3 spans 14 residues. Per the germline V gene, CDR1 is SQVTM and CDR2 is ANQGSEA. J was trimmed by 0 bases and V by 8 bases; bases with no gene match: 7. The DNA for the CDR3 is TGCAGCTTCTGGACAGGAGATAGCAATCAGCCCCAGCATTTT. This sequence encodes CSFWTGDSNQPQHF.

This clone showed up just a few times. The chain is built from TRBV3-1 (or the pseudogene TRBV3-2) and TRBJ2-5; no definite D call. Germline V gene sequence: CDR1 LGHDT, CDR2 YNNKEL (reference sequence). This CDR3 contains 10 residues. Trimming cost V 8 bases and J 4 bases, with 5 bases left between them. This CDR3 reads CASSRETQYF. CDR3 DNA: TGTGCCAGCTCTAGAGAGACCCAGTACTTC.

The chain employs TRBV18 and TRBJ2-6; a possible D gene is TRBD2 (5 bases). From germline, CDR1 is KGHSH and CDR2 LQKENI. Between the trimmed V and J ends, which lost 5 bases and 0 bases, there was a span of 14 bases. CDR3 length: 17 amino acids. Here the CDR3 reads CASSNGSPNSGANVLTF. For the CDR3, the DNA is TGTGCCAGCTCAAATGGGAGCCCAAACTCTGGGGCCAACGTCCTGACTTTC.

The chain employs TRBV25-1 and TRBJ2-7; D is perhaps TRBD1 (5 bases). Germline V gives CDR1 MGHDK, CDR2 SYGVNS. This CDR3 has 13 amino acids. V lost 5 bases to trimming and J lost 0 bases, with 8 bases between them. The CDR3: CASSWGGSYEQYF. The CDR3 region has the DNA TGTGCCAGCAGTTGGGGCGGCTCCTACGAGCAGTACTTC.

J is TRBJ2-7 and V is TRBV11-1; a possible D gene is TRBD2 (6 bases). CDR3 length equals 15 residues. The germline V and J ends were trimmed by 1 base and 0 bases, with 10 bases remaining between them. Germline V lookup: CDR1 SGHAT, CDR2 FQDESV (reference sequence). The CDR3 loop reads CASSLEISGSYEQYF. Here the CDR3 DNA reads TGTGCCAGCAGCTTAGAGATTAGCGGCTCCTACGAGCAGTACTTC.

This clone has only one observation. The gene calls are TRBV20-1 and TRBJ1-1, with 7 bases fitting TRBD1. Germline CDR1 reads DFQATT; CDR2 reads SNEGSKA (reference sequence). This CDR3 comprises 15 residues. V shed 3 bases, J shed 7 bases, and the junction held 14 bases outside the gene matches. In DNA form, the CDR3 reads TGCAGTGCTAGTGACCCAATCAGACAGGGACTTGAAGCTTTCTTT. It specifies CSASDPIRQGLEAFF.

This clone was detected only a few times. The J gene is TRBJ1-4, the V gene TRBV5-8; D is ambiguous. The CDR3 spans 15 residues. V was pared by 2 bases and J by 0 bases, with 8 bases between. Germline loops: CDR1 SGHTS, CDR2 YDEGEE. The CDR3 loop is CASSFGRTTNEKLFF. Here the CDR3 DNA reads TGTGCCAGCAGCTTTGGCAGAACAACTAATGAAAAACTGTTTTTT.

The chain combines TRBV19 with TRBJ2-2; D not resolved. Trimming took off 7 bases at V and 1 base at J, with 7 bases between the two ends. Germline CDR1 is LNHDA and CDR2 is SQIVND (reference sequence). The CDR3 is 13 residues long. The CDR3 region is CASTGWNTGELFF. CDR3 in DNA: TGTGCCAGTACCGGGTGGAACACCGGGGAGCTGTTTTTT.